One sample yielded the 11 T cell receptor beta chains listed below, sequenced in a study of T cell responses to AZD1222 COVID-19 vaccine. Clones were sequenced by immunoSEQ multiplex PCR, and TCRdb holds only the in-frame ones, with some missing. The sample yields about 140,000 clones, around 93% seen once. This specimen consisted of peripheral blood, obtained 28 days after the second AZD1222 dose. These receptors were taken from an adult who received the AZD1222 COVID-19 vaccine.

The chain employs TRBV6-5 and TRBJ1-2, with 7 bases lining up with TRBD1. Germline trimming cut 5 bases from V and 4 bases from J; bases unmatched to any gene: 7. This CDR3 contains 14 residues. Germline CDR1 reads MNHEY; CDR2 reads SVGAGI. The CDR3 region is CASSNPGQAYGYTF. CDR3 DNA: TGTGCCAGCAGTAACCCCGGACAGGCCTATGGCTACACCTTC.

The chain recombines TRBV12-5 with TRBJ1-2; no reliable D call. CDR1 and CDR2 from the germline V gene are LGHNT and FRNRAP. The V gene lost 6 bases and the J gene lost 0 bases, with 5 bases spanning the gap. This CDR3 spans 12 amino acids. CDR3 sequence (DNA): TGTGCTAGTGGGACACCTAACTATGGCTACACCTTC. Its protein product is CASGTPNYGYTF.

The chain is built from TRBV5-1 and TRBJ2-7; D remains unclear. Trimming shortened V by 1 base and J by 5 bases, and 4 bases separated the two germline ends. Germline-derived CDR1 and CDR2 are SGHRS and YFSETQ. The CDR3 is 11 amino acids. Here the CDR3 DNA reads TGCGCCAGCAGCTTGAACCACGAGCAGTACTTC. Its protein product is CASSLNHEQYF.

The CDR3 is CASKEGSQPQHF. DNA of the CDR3: TGTGCCAGCAAGGAGGGGAGTCAGCCCCAGCATTTT. The chain uses TRBV25-1 and TRBJ1-5, with D possibly being TRBD1 (5 bases). CDR1 MGHDK and CDR2 SYGVNS come from the germline V gene. This CDR3 spans 12 amino acids. V was trimmed by 7 bases and J by 6 bases, leaving 10 bases between them.

The chain uses TRBV4-2 and TRBJ1-5, with TRBD1 identical over 11 bases. J gave up 3 bases and V 1 base, and 5 bases lay outside the gene matches. CDR3 length equals 17 residues. The germline CDR1 and CDR2 sequences are LGHNA and YNFKEQ. The CDR3 DNA sequence: TGTGCCAGCAGCCAAGGTGGGACAGGGGGGATCAATCAGCCCCAGCATTTT. Translated, it gives CASSQGGTGGINQPQHF.

This chain links TRBV30 with TRBJ1-5; a weak D match, TRBD1 (6 bases). CDR3 length: 15 residues. CDR1 GTSNPN and CDR2 SVGIG come from the germline V gene (reference sequence). V shed 3 bases and J shed 7 bases, with 19 bases lying between them. The CDR3 spells CAWSREGGLGQPQHF. The CDR3 bases are TGTGCCTGGAGCCGAGAGGGGGGGCTGGGGCAGCCCCAGCATTTT.

The V and J genes are TRBV15 and TRBJ2-3; D remains ambiguous. Germline V gene sequence: CDR1 LNHNV, CDR2 YYDKDF (reference sequence). V lost 3 bases to trimming and J lost 3 bases, with 10 bases between them. The length of the CDR3 is 14 residues. CDR3 protein: CATSSVTKTDTQYF. The CDR3 nucleotides read TGTGCCACCAGCAGCGTTACTAAAACAGATACGCAGTATTTT.

The chain carries TRBV3-1 (or the pseudogene TRBV3-2) and TRBJ2-1; the match to TRBD1 covers 10 bases. This CDR3 contains 15 residues. CDR1 is LGHDT, CDR2 YNNKEL, per germline (reference sequence). V lost 4 bases, J lost 13 bases, and 13 bases stayed unmatched. CDR3 DNA sequence: TGTGCCAGCAGCCGCATGACAGGGGGCCCTCCCAAACAGTTCTTC. This encodes CASSRMTGGPPKQFF.

V gene TRBV7-9 combines with J gene TRBJ2-7, with D perhaps being TRBD1 or TRBD2 (5 bases each). The germline CDR1 and CDR2 sequences are SEHNR and FQNEAQ (reference sequence). The length of the CDR3 is 19 residues. V shed 8 bases and J shed 6 bases, with 35 bases lying between them. CDR3 nucleotide sequence: TGTGCCAGCTCTGGGATCGGGAATGGGGCCCCGCCCCCCTTTATCGAGCAGTACTTC. Its translation is CASSGIGNGAPPPFIEQYF.

With regard to this clone: The junction shows a germline mismatch at one end, possibly a read error. The V gene is TRBV20-1, the J gene TRBJ1-2, with D unclear. The CDR3 extends over 11 amino acids. The germline V gene encodes CDR1 DFQATT and CDR2 SNEGSKA (reference sequence). The CDR3 DNA is TGCAGTGCTAGAGATGGTATAGGAGGGCTCTTC. Its protein is CSARDGIGGLF.

This clone was recorded only once. V gene TRBV5-1 combines with J gene TRBJ2-1, with a weak D call TRBD2 (5 bases). CDR1 and CDR2 from the germline V gene are SGHRS and YFSETQ. The CDR3 runs to 15 residues. Trimming took off 1 base at V and 5 bases at J, with 13 bases between the two ends. CDR3 in amino acids: CASSLFTSGHNEQFF. The CDR3 nucleotides are TGCGCCAGCAGCTTGTTCACGAGCGGCCACAATGAGCAGTTCTTC.